This section outlines one T cell receptor beta chain sequence together with its context. The sample is drawn from a study of cytomegalovirus exposure and HLA in healthy donors. Study overall: Previous work identified 120 million or so unique TCR beta sequences from 150 million to 200 million T cells.

PCR amplification relied on 60 Vbeta primers (plus 13 Jbeta primers). Sequencing was performed with immunoSEQ multiplex PCR; in TCRdb, only in-frame clones are kept and a portion is missing. Found here are about 120,000 clones, 55% to 75% of them singletons; the top ten hold roughly 8.6%. The TCR originated in a woman in her thirties or forties in good health and CMV-seropositive. Sequenced: PBMCs.

In nucleotides, the CDR3 is TGTGCCAGCAGGAAGGAAGCGAATACGCAGTATTTT. Translated: CASRKEANTQYF. V gene TRBV6-1 combines with J gene TRBJ2-3; no definite D call. Per the germline V gene, CDR1 is MNHNS and CDR2 is SASEGT. The CDR3 has 12 residues. Trimming removed 6 bases at V and 7 bases at J, with 11 bases between.